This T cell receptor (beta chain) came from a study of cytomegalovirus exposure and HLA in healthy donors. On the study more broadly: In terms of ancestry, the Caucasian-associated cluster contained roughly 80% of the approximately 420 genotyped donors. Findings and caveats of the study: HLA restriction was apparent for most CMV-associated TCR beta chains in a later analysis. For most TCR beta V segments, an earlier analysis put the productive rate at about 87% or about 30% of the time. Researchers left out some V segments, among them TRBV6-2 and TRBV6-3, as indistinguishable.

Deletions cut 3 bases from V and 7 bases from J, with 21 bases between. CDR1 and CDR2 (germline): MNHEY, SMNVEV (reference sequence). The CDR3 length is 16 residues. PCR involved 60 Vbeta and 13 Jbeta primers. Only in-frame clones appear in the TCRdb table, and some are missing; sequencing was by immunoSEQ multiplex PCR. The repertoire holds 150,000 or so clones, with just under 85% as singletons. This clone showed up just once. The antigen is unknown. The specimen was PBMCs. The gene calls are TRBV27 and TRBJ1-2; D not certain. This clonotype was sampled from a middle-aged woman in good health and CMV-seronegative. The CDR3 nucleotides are TGTGCCAGCAGTTTCTCCTTGGGTGAGCGGGCAGGTGGCTACACCTTC. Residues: CASSFSLGERAGGYTF.